One sample yielded the 15 T cell receptor beta chains listed below, sequenced in a study of early T cells in non-severe SARS-CoV-2 infection. TCRdb re-derived calls from the 5' RACE reads in MiXCR, one entry per CDR3 protein. The sample carries under 45,000 distinct CDR3 sequences, 11% recorded once. The specimen was whole blood. The origin of the receptors is an adult who was a healthcare worker with PCR-confirmed SARS-CoV-2 infection or an uninfected control (not recorded which).

The chain carries TRBV6-5 and TRBJ2-5; no firm D call. CDR1 is MNHEY, CDR2 SVGAGI, per germline. CDR3 size: 15 residues. Trimming stripped 0 bases from V and 2 bases from J, with 10 bases between. CDR3 region: CASSYSIVWQETQYF. The CDR3 region has the DNA TGTGCCAGCAGTTACTCGATAGTTTGGCAAGAGACCCAGTACTTC.

The J gene is TRBJ1-4, the V gene TRBV7-2; D unclear. CDR1 is SGHTA, CDR2 FQGNSA, per germline. Trimming pared 5 bases from V and 6 bases from J, leaving 13 bases between. This CDR3 comprises 14 residues. This CDR3 is CASSLIPNYEKLFF. The DNA for the CDR3 is TGTGCCAGCAGCCTTATCCCGAACTATGAAAAACTGTTTTTT. Supplemented by reference TRBV7-2 and TRBJ1-4, the full variable domain reads GAGVSQSPSNKVTEKGKDVELRCDPISGHTALYWYRQSLGQGLEFLIYFQGNSAPDKSGLPSDRFSAERTGGSVSTLTIQRTQQEDSAVYLCASSLIPNYEKLFFGSGTQLSVL.

The chain employs TRBV7-6 and TRBJ2-5; D remains ambiguous. Germline V gene lookup returns CDR1 SGHVS and CDR2 FNYEAQ. Trimming shortened V by 3 bases and J by 1 base, and 18 bases separated the two germline ends. There are 17 residues in the CDR3. The CDR3 DNA follows: TGTGCCAGCAGCTTTGGCACAGACGGAGTTATCCAAGAGACCCAGTACTTC. Amino acid sequence: CASSFGTDGVIQETQYF.

This clonotype was seen repeatedly, ten times or more. The genes are TRBV29-1 and TRBJ1-4; TRBD1 matches at 7 bases. The CDR3 runs 13 residues. Germline lookup yields CDR1 SQVTM and CDR2 ANQGSEA. After removal of 1 base from V and 8 bases from J, the junction contained 4 bases not matched to a gene. The CDR3 region is CSVEGQGGEKLFF. CDR3 coding DNA: TGCAGCGTTGAAGGGCAGGGGGGCGAAAAACTGTTTTTT. Full variable domain (outside the CDR3, taken from reference TRBV29-1 and TRBJ1-4): SAVISQKPSRDICQRGTSLTIQCQVDSQVTMMFWYRQQPGQSLTLIATANQGSEATYESGFVIDKFPISRPNLTFSTLTVSNMSPEDSSIYLCSVEGQGGEKLFFGSGTQLSVL.

The V gene is TRBV24-1, the J gene TRBJ2-3; no reliable D call. The V gene's germline CDR1 is KGHDR and CDR2 SFDVKD. Trimming took 5 bases from V and 0 from J, leaving 11 bases between them. There are 15 residues in the CDR3. The CDR3 nucleotides are TGTGCCACCAGTGGTCGCAGAGCTAGCACAGATACGCAGTATTTT. This encodes CATSGRRASTDTQYF.

This clonotype qualifies as medium-sized (0.01 to 0.1%). This chain links TRBV6-2 or TRBV6-3 with TRBJ1-1, with no clear D. Germline CDR1 reads MNHEY; CDR2 reads SVGEGT. V lost 5 bases to trimming and J lost 7 bases, with 11 bases between them. The CDR3 covers 12 residues. The CDR3 nucleotides read TGTGCCAGCAGTAATGGACTTTTTGAAGCTTTCTTT. Protein product: CASSNGLFEAFF.

The V and J genes are TRBV4-3 and TRBJ1-1; tentatively, D is TRBD1 (6 bases). Trimming cost V 5 bases and J 3 bases, with 10 bases left between them. The CDR3 spans 13 residues. Germline assignment: CDR1 LGHNA and CDR2 YSLEER. The DNA of the CDR3 is TGCGCCAGCAGCTATGGACAGTACACTGAAGCTTTCTTT. Its protein is CASSYGQYTEAFF.

This rearrangement joins TRBV4-3 to TRBJ2-5; no definite D call. The V end was cut by 0 bases, the J end by 3 bases, with 11 bases between. The CDR3 is 15 residues long. CDR1 and CDR2 from the germline V gene are LGHNA and YSLEER. CDR3 nucleotides: TGCGCCAGCAGCCAAGATGTCAAAAGTGAAGAGACCCAGTACTTC. Translating it yields CASSQDVKSEETQYF.

Details on this clonotype: A much larger clonotype is one base distant, so this may be a read error. Written as DNA, the CDR3 is TGTGCCAGCAGCTTAACTCCGGGTTTGGTGCCCCCCCACTTT. This translates into CASSLTPGLVPPHF. This chain connects TRBV7-2 to TRBJ1-6; no clear D. Germline V CDR1 and CDR2: SGHTA, FQGNSA. This CDR3 region has 14 residues.

In this sample, this clonotype turned up many times. The gene calls are TRBV9 and TRBJ2-5, with 8 positions matching TRBD1. Germline CDR1 is SGDLS and CDR2 is YYNGEE. The CDR3 totals 14 residues. The V segment lost 3 bases and the J segment 1 base; nucleotides outside the gene matches: 2. The CDR3 protein is CASSAGTGQETQYF. CDR3 DNA: TGTGCCAGCAGCGCCGGGACAGGCCAAGAGACCCAGTACTTC.

This clonotype was seen ten or more times. The chain recombines TRBV18 with TRBJ1-2, with TRBD1 identical over 7 bases. Germline loops: CDR1 KGHSH, CDR2 LQKENI. Unmatched junction bases numbered 13, after V lost 0 bases and J lost 6 bases. The CDR3 spans 17 residues. The CDR3 here is CASSPPSGRGVFDGYTF. The CDR3 DNA reads TGTGCCAGCTCACCACCTTCCGGCAGGGGGGTTTTCGATGGCTACACCTTC.

This clonotype was seen only a few times. The genes are TRBV18 and TRBJ1-4, with 8 bases matching TRBD1. This CDR3 has 16 residues. The junction had 13 bases not matched to a gene; V was cut back by 3 bases and J by 10 bases. Germline V gene data show CDR1 as KGHSH and CDR2 as LQKENI. The CDR3 sequence is CASSPPTGVALGKLFF. DNA of the CDR3: TGTGCCAGCTCACCGCCGACAGGGGTGGCATTAGGAAAACTGTTTTTT.

The V and J genes are TRBV10-3 and TRBJ2-2, with unresolved D. Deletions cut 2 bases from V and 6 bases from J, with 16 bases between. This CDR3 region has 16 residues. Germline CDR1 ENHRY, CDR2 SYGVKD. CDR3 sequence reads: CAISEAETRRAGELFF. CDR3 coding DNA: TGTGCCATCAGTGAGGCGGAGACGAGACGTGCCGGGGAGCTGTTTTTT.

This clonotype came up a few times. V usage is TRBV3-1 and J usage is TRBJ2-3; 12 nucleotides match TRBD2. The V segment lost 4 bases and the J segment 4 bases; nucleotides outside the gene matches: 0. The CDR3 consists of 14 residues. CDR1 and CDR2 (germline): LGHDT, YNNKEL (reference sequence). The chain's CDR3 is CASSPSGGADTQYF. CDR3 sequence (DNA): TGTGCCAGCAGCCCTAGCGGGGGGGCAGATACGCAGTATTTT.

In its sample, this clonotype was seen many times. The chain combines TRBV15 with TRBJ1-1, with D perhaps TRBD1 (6 bases). The CDR3 has 14 residues. The V end was cut by 1 base, the J end by 7 bases, with 13 bases between. Per the germline V gene, CDR1 is LNHNV and CDR2 is YYDKDF (reference sequence). CDR3 residues: CATSRGQGKDEAFF. CDR3 DNA sequence: TGTGCCACCAGCAGAGGCCAGGGGAAGGATGAAGCTTTCTTT. The variable domain in full, completed from reference TRBV15 and TRBJ1-1, reads DAMVIQNPRYQVTQFGKPVTLSCSQTLNHNVMYWYQQKSSQAPKLLFHYYDKDFNNEADTPDNFQSRRPNTSFCFLDIRSPGLGDTAMYLCATSRGQGKDEAFFGQGTRLTVV.